The source of this T cell receptor (beta chain) is a study of shared clonotypes between healthy human individuals (dated by TCRdb to 2020 to 2022). Background for the entire study: Three men and two women, aged 18 to 49 years, made up the cohort. The study deeply sequenced blood TCR repertoires of five healthy adults to estimate repertoire size and the extent of clonotype sharing between individuals. To increase sequencing depth and limit assay-specific biases, TCR repertoire library preparation and sequencing were carried out by different laboratories using diverse techniques. Each donor's leukapheresis produced roughly between about 0.9 and 9.5 billion PBMCs. The investigation overall reported the following: Pairwise subsampling led to the expectation that sequencing depth would affect the degree of clonotype sharing among donors. Sampling was restricted to blood, and TCR repertoires in tissues likely differ from the TCR repertoires found in blood. Because the study included a small number of donors, the genetic and exposure-history diversity represented was limited.

V is trimmed back by 7 bases and J by 10 bases, and the junction contains 10 bases that no gene match accounts for. Its CDR3 holds 14 amino acids, cysteine through phenylalanine. Solely the CDR3 DNA is kept, with 42 bases framed from the first base. From a lookup of the germline V gene (reference sequence), CDR1 and CDR2 are LNHDA and SQIVND. The donors were healthy, HIV-negative adults with no recently reported acute infections or vaccinations. Only Caucasian adults living in Nashville, Tennessee, USA were represented among the donors. For unsorted samples, approximately 81 million PBMCs were counted, and genomic DNA was extracted using the QIAamp DNA Blood Mini kit. Blood was collected by leukapheresis, and PBMCs were isolated by Ficoll-Histopaque density gradient centrifugation and then cryopreserved in liquid nitrogen vapor phase. TCR CDR3 regions were amplified from genomic DNA by multiplex PCR using the deep immunoSEQ assay. Genomic DNA extracted from each cell subset was distributed evenly over all wells of several immunoSEQ 96-well plates, and each plate served as one replicate. For unsorted PBMC, each replicate PCR was loaded with roughly 0.3 ug genomic DNA, equivalent to 30,000 or so T cell genomes. Genomic DNA from unsorted PBMC was sequenced over ten immunoSEQ deep assay plates. Purified libraries were measured with a Qubit 3.0 fluorometer, size-checked on a Bioanalyzer 2100, and measured again with the KAPA Library Quantification kit. Every immunoSEQ 96-well plate was sequenced on a separate single-read 150-cycle Illumina NextSeq 550 flow cell. The paper's data handling went like this. Because the immunoSEQ output held only junctional sequences and lacked quality scores, the filtering could not match the filtering applied to full-length reads. Sequences were annotated with PyIR, a Python wrapper for IgBLAST v1.9, and V/J genes and CDR3 were assigned using IMGT germline references. Reads with weak V/J assignments (E-value above 1e-6), missing CDR3, stop codons, out-of-frame junctions, or ambiguous translated residues were removed. V3J clonotypes were defined as sequences sharing an identical inferred V gene, J gene, and CDR3 amino acid sequence. Percentage overlap between repertoires was calculated by dividing the number of shared unique clonotypes by the size of the smaller repertoire. Three approaches were used to assess repertoire richness: RTK rarefaction, the Chao1 estimator, and Recon v2.1 estimates of unobserved clonotypes. Held by TCRdb, this immuneACCESS table contains in-frame sequences only and omits some clones. Under half of the omission traces to an unresolved V gene where checked; the cause of the rest is unknown. Clone size and V and J calls were adopted from that table, with D and trimming inferred from the DNA. The sample contains 490,000 or so clones, 76% of them found a single time. Of the sample, about an eighth is held by the ten largest clones.

Details on this clone: Its recognized antigen is unknown. Base-call qualities are not available, and no considerably larger clone is one nucleotide away.

Material: PBMCs. The receptor comes from a woman aged 40 to 55 in good health. Some clones in this sample may be carry-over from other donors' samples. The chain couples TRBV19 to TRBJ2-1; the junction holds 10 bases that match TRBD2. For the CDR3, the sequence is CASKISGRVAEQFF. The nucleotide sequence is given as TGTGCCAGTAAGATCAGCGGGAGGGTAGCGGAGCAGTTCTTC. Outside the CDR3, residues come from the reference TRBV19 and TRBJ2-1 proteins, so the full variable domain is: DGGITQSPKYLFRKEGQNVTLSCEQNLNHDAMYWYRQDPGQGLRLIYYSQIVNDFQKGDIAEGYSVSREKKESFPLTVTSAQKNPTAFYLCASKISGRVAEQFFGPGTRLTVL.